What follows describes a single TCR beta chain. Its antigen remains undetermined. No much larger clone exists at a distance of one base, and base qualities are not known. The donors were roughly 40 Caucasian individuals from Russia, aged roughly 6 to 100 years, who were systemically healthy. About 10 milliliters of peripheral blood were collected from each donor into EDTA-treated Vacutainer tubes. PBMCs were isolated by Ficoll-Paque density-gradient centrifugation, with at least 6.5 million obtained per sample. Trizol reagent was used to extract total RNA from PBMCs, with at least 5 micrograms per sample. Naive CD45RAhigh/CD27high T cell percentages were measured by flow cytometry on a PBMC aliquot from every donor. Libraries were prepared through 5' RACE. Sequenced on an Illumina HiSeq 2500. The second PCR ran for roughly 7 to 11 cycles and used a J-beta primer mix along with a sample-barcoded 5' primer. Each TCR beta cDNA molecule received a unique molecular identifier from a template-switch 5' adaptor carrying 12 random nucleotides. Each sample yielded at least 3 million CDR3-containing paired-end reads. All of the RNA was converted into first-strand cDNA using the Mint cDNA synthesis kit, with a TRBC-specific oligonucleotide serving as the primer. Following uracil-DNA glycosylase treatment, all cDNA underwent a first 18-cycle PCR with the universal primers M1SS and BC2_uni_R. Under the source paper's analysis protocol: Normalization of each sample was performed by random selection of 1 million high-quality reads, each carrying a distinct molecular identifier. Reads with shared molecular identifiers were discarded instead of being binned into consensus sequences. MiTCR, set to a Q25 quality threshold and the strictest error-elimination algorithm, was used for CDR3 identification, clonotype clustering and error correction. A nonparametric unseen species model using Euler transformation provided a lower-bound estimate of total TCR beta diversity. TCRdb took the public reads, trimmed them with fastp at Q25, ran MiXCR for clone calling and kept in-frame beta chains. Every CDR3 protein is listed once, alongside the most common genes and DNA of its rows. The V and J calls and clone size are TCRdb's, not the authors'. For this sample the table gives more than 1 million distinct CDR3 sequences, of which around 43% were detected only once. Approximately 20% of the sample belongs to the ten largest clones.

This entry is derived from a study of blood T cells in healthy people across ages (dated by TCRdb to the mid-2010s). In terms of the full investigation: In model experiments, template switching captured about one uniquely barcoded TCR beta cDNA molecule for every two T cells. To avoid experimental bias, donors of different ages were spread randomly across the sequencing lanes. Using deep sequencing normalized with unique cDNA molecular identifiers, the study measured how TCR beta repertoire diversity changes with age. The donors were divided into four age groups: young (average approximately 17 years), middle-aged (about 41), aged (approximately 59) and long-lived (roughly 82). Two additional independent replicas of 1 million unique cDNA reads from the same blood draw were analyzed for two donors (one aged 18 to 30 and one aged 80 or older).

Overall study outcomes, separate from this receptor: The long-lived group showed more naive CD4+ T cells, fewer expanded clones and increased TCR diversity than the aged group, suggesting age selection. Bulk unsorted PBMC profiling prevented conclusive comparison of naive and antigen-experienced compartments. Observed TCR beta diversity per million T cells fell roughly linearly with age, and a significant reduction was already apparent by age around 36. The percentage of naive T cells measured by flow cytometry correlated strongly with observed TCR beta diversity. Donor CMV infection status was unknown, potentially confounding age-related changes in expanded clonotypes. Estimates of total diversity based on one million sequenced T cells were regarded as lower bounds and as underestimates.

From a lookup of the germline V gene, CDR1 and CDR2 are MDHEN and SYDVKM. The CDR3 covers 14 residues, taking in both the cysteine and the phenylalanine. The CDR3 DNA has 42 bases and is translated from base 1. Deletion took 6 bases off V and 7 bases off J, with a span of 16 bases between the germline ends. The clonotype originates from a woman in her fifties or sixties in good health. This sequence uses TRBV28 and TRBJ2-4; there is no confident call for the D gene. The sample taken for sequencing was blood. The nucleotide sequence reads as follows: TGTGCCAGCAGCCCCGTGTTTAGCCGGAACATTCAGTACTTC. This is translated as CASSPVFSRNIQYF.